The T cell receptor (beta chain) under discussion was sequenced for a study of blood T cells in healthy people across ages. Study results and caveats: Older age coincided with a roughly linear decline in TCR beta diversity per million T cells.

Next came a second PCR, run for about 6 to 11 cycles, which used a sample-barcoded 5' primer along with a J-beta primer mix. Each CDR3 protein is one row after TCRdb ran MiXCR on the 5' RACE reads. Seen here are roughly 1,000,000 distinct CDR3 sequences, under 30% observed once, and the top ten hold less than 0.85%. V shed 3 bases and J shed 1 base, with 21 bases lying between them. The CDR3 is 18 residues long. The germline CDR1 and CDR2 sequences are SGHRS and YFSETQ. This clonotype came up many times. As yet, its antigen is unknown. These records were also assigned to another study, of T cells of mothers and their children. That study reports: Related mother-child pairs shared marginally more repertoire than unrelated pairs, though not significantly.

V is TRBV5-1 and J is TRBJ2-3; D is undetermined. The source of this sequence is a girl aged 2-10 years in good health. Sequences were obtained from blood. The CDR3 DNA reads TGCGCCAGCAGCTCCGTGCCCCATCTTAGCCTCGGCACAGATACGCAGTATTTT. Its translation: CASSSVPHLSLGTDTQYF.